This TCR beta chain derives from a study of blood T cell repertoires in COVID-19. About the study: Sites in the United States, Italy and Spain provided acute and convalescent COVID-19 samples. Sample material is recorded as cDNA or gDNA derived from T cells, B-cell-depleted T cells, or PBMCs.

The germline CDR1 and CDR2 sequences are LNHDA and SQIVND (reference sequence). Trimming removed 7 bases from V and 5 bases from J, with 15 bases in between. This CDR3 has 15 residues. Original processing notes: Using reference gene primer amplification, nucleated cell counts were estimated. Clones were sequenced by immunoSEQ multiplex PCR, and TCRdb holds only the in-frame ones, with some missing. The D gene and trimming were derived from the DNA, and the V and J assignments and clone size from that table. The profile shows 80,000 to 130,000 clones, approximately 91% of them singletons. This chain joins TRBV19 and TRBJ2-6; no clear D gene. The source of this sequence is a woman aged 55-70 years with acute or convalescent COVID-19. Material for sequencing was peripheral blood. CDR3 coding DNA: TGTGCCAGTACCTCGACCAGCGAGAGGGCCAACGTCCTGACTTTC. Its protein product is CASTSTSERANVLTF. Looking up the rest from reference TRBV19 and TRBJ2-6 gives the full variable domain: DGGITQSPKYLFRKEGQNVTLSCEQNLNHDAMYWYRQDPGQGLRLIYYSQIVNDFQKGDIAEGYSVSREKKESFPLTVTSAQKNPTAFYLCASTSTSERANVLTFGAGSRLTVL.